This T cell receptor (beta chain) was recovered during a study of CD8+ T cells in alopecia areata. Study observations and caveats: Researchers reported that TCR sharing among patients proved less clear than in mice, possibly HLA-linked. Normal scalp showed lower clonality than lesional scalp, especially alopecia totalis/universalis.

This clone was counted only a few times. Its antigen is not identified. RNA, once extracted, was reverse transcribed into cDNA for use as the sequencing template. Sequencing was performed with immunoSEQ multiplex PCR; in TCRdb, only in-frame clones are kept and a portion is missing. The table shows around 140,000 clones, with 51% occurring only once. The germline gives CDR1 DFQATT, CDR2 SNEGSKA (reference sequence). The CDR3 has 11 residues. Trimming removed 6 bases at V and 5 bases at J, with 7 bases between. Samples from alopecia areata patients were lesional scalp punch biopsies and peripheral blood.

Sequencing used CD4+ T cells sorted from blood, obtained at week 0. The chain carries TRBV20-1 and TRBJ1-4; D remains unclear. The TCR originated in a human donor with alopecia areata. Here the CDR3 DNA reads TGCAGTGCGGGAGGAAATGAAAAACTGTTTTTT. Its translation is CSAGGNEKLFF.